The rows below give T cell receptor beta chains drawn from one sample of a study of shared clonotypes between healthy human individuals. Sequencing used immunoSEQ multiplex PCR; TCRdb keeps in-frame clones, though not all of them. The sample lists about half a million clones, roughly 80% seen once, with approximately 12% in the top ten. Input material: PBMCs. All receptors come from a woman in her 40s in good health. Some clones in this sample may be carry-over from other donors' samples. The CDR3 runs from the conserved cysteine through the conserved F or W. Fields, in order: D gene, J gene, V gene, clone size, CDR3 protein, CDR3 DNA. D genes are given only for firm matches. Clone size is shown for a subset of rows, as once, few, many or a class of expanded clone.

>.|TRBJ2-7|TRBV7-9|once
CASSLDKTYEQYF
TGTGCCAGCAGCTTGGACAAAACCTACGAGCAGTACTTC
>.|TRBJ1-2|TRBV6-6|.
CASSYLARKGYTF
TGTGCCAGCAGTTACTTGGCGCGGAAAGGCTACACCTTC
>.|TRBJ2-1|TRBV19|.
CASSPRQGRNEQFF
TGTGCCAGTAGCCCAAGGCAGGGGAGGAATGAGCAGTTCTTC
>.|TRBJ2-3|TRBV10-3|.
CAISDGGGRGTDTQYF
TGTGCCATCAGTGATGGGGGGGGCAGGGGCACAGATACGCAGTATTTT
>.|TRBJ2-7|TRBV28|.
CATRRAGFILREQYF
TGTGCCACTCGGAGGGCGGGGTTCATCCTACGGGAGCAGTACTTC
>TRBD1|TRBJ1-2|TRBV25-1|.
CASSDAGGNGYTF
TGTGCCAGCAGTGACGCAGGGGGTAATGGCTACACCTTC
>.|TRBJ1-3|TRBV2|.
CASSEMTGRNTIYF
TGTGCCAGCAGTGAGATGACAGGCAGAAACACCATATATTTT
>TRBD1|TRBJ1-5|TRBV7-1|once
CASSPGTGLNQPQHF
TGTGCCAGCAGCCCCGGGACAGGCTTAAATCAGCCCCAGCATTTT
>.|TRBJ2-2|TRBV27|.
CASSFHSGTGELFF
TGTGCCAGCAGTTTCCATAGCGGCACCGGGGAGCTGTTTTTT
>.|TRBJ1-2|TRBV19|.
CASSTLNYGYTF
TGTGCCAGTAGTACGCTGAACTATGGCTACACCTTC
>.|TRBJ1-1|TRBV27|once
CASSSPGGLITEAFF
TGTGCCAGCAGTTCCCCGGGCGGTTTAATCACTGAAGCTTTCTTT
>TRBD1|TRBJ1-1|TRBV7-9|.
CASSSGGRAEAFF
TGTGCCAGCAGCTCAGGGGGCAGGGCCGAAGCTTTCTTT
>TRBD1|TRBJ2-7|TRBV29-1|once
CSVSGGAIYEQYF
TGCAGCGTATCAGGGGGCGCAATCTACGAGCAGTACTTC
>TRBD1|TRBJ2-7|TRBV5-1|.
CASSARDSYEQYF
TGCGCCAGCAGCGCCCGGGACAGTTACGAGCAGTACTTC
>TRBD2|TRBJ2-1|TRBV10-1|.
CASSDGTSGSGEQFF
TGCGCCAGCAGCGATGGGACTAGCGGGAGCGGTGAGCAGTTCTTC
>.|TRBJ2-3|TRBV5-1|.
CASSLGGQGADTQYF
TGCGCCAGCAGCTTGGGGGGCCAGGGAGCAGATACGCAGTATTTT
>.|TRBJ2-5|TRBV5-1|.
CASSRDTQETQYF
TGCGCCAGCAGCAGGGACACCCAAGAGACCCAGTACTTC
>TRBD2|TRBJ2-1|TRBV7-8|.
CASSPGGTSGRGGGEQFF
TGTGCCAGCAGCCCCGGGGGGACTAGCGGGAGGGGAGGCGGTGAGCAGTTCTTC